These 4 T cell receptor beta chains share one sample of origin, sequenced in a study of T cell changes during pregnancy in multiple sclerosis. The table came from immunoSEQ multiplex PCR; TCRdb's copy has only in-frame clones and leaves some out. The repertoire has about 44,000 clones, roughly 95% of them found once; the top ten carry 0.89%. The sample was peripheral blood, taken in the second trimester of pregnancy. Receptors were obtained from a female donor with multiple sclerosis, enrolled in a pregnancy study.

This rearrangement joins TRBV11-2 to TRBJ2-5; 7 nucleotides align to TRBD1. This CDR3 comprises 16 residues. J lost 0 bases, V lost 4 bases, and 8 bases had no gene match. Germline-derived CDR1 and CDR2 are SGHAT and FQNNGV. CDR3 loop: CASSSTGTEYQETQYF. As DNA, the CDR3 is TGTGCCAGCAGCTCAACCGGGACAGAGTACCAAGAGACCCAGTACTTC.

J is TRBJ2-5 and V is TRBV11-2; a weak D match, TRBD1 (6 bases). The germline V gene has CDR1 SGHAT and CDR2 FQNNGV. The germline V and J ends were trimmed by 5 bases and 4 bases, with 14 bases remaining between them. This CDR3 has 14 residues. In DNA, the CDR3 is TGTGCCAGCAGCCCCGGACAGAGACCAGAGACCCAGTACTTC. Translation: CASSPGQRPETQYF.

The rearrangement links TRBV5-8 to TRBJ2-7, with D possibly TRBD2 on 5 matching bases. With 2 bases removed from V and 6 bases from J, the gap between germline ends came to 15 bases. From germline, CDR1 is SGHTS and CDR2 YDEGEE. The CDR3 has 14 residues. The CDR3 DNA sequence: TGTGCCAGCAGCTTCTATGGTGAGGGAAGCGAGCAGTACTTC. This encodes CASSFYGEGSEQYF.

The chain is built from TRBV6-6 and TRBJ2-5, with 7 nucleotides matching TRBD1. Trimming at V came to 6 bases and at J to 4 bases, leaving 8 bases not matched to a gene. CDR1 and CDR2 (germline): MNHNY, SVGAGI (reference sequence). The CDR3 has 14 amino acids. Written as DNA, the CDR3 is TGTGCCAGCAGCCAGGTACAGGGGTTAGAGACCCAGTACTTC. As protein: CASSQVQGLETQYF.